A selection of T cell receptor beta chains follows, all from one sample in a study of memory CD4+ T cells and cytomegalovirus serostatus. Assay: immunoSEQ multiplex PCR; the TCRdb copy retains only in-frame clones and omits some. Of under 55,000 clones listed, just over 75% were seen once; the top ten hold under 2%. The sequenced sample was memory CD4+ T cells from blood. The receptor set was obtained from an adult in good health and CMV-seronegative. CDR3s include the opening cysteine and the closing phenylalanine or tryptophan. Each record gives: clone size, CDR3 length, J gene, V gene, D gene, CDR3 DNA, CDR3 protein. D genes are given only for firm matches. Size is omitted from some rows. Given values are once, few, many or a class for expanded clones.

clone size: -
CDR3 length: 14
J gene: TRBJ2-1
V gene: TRBV10-3
D gene: -
CDR3 DNA: TGTGCCATCAGTGTCGGTACGCTTCTGAATGAGCAGTTCTTC
CDR3 protein: CAISVGTLLNEQFF

clone size: -
CDR3 length: 18
J gene: TRBJ1-2
V gene: TRBV7-2
D gene: -
CDR3 DNA: TGTGCCAGCAGCTTAAGTATGACAGGACAGTTCCTTAACTATGGCTACACCTTC
CDR3 protein: CASSLSMTGQFLNYGYTF

clone size: -
CDR3 length: 15
J gene: TRBJ1-2
V gene: TRBV13
D gene: TRBD1
CDR3 DNA: TGTGCCAGCAGCTTGACAGGGGGCGTAGGGTATGGCTACACCTTC
CDR3 protein: CASSLTGGVGYGYTF

clone size: -
CDR3 length: 14
J gene: TRBJ2-3
V gene: TRBV11-2
D gene: -
CDR3 DNA: TGTGCCAGCAGCCCCCAACTTGGCGCAGATACGCAGTATTTT
CDR3 protein: CASSPQLGADTQYF

clone size: -
CDR3 length: 15
J gene: TRBJ1-3
V gene: TRBV7-2
D gene: TRBD1
CDR3 DNA: TGTGCCAGCAGCGTACAGGGGGGCCCTGGAAACACCATATATTTT
CDR3 protein: CASSVQGGPGNTIYF

clone size: -
CDR3 length: 14
J gene: TRBJ1-2
V gene: TRBV5-8
D gene: TRBD1
CDR3 DNA: TGTGCCGGAGGGGGCAGGGGCCACTTAGGAGGCTACACCTTC
CDR3 protein: CAGGGRGHLGGYTF

clone size: -
CDR3 length: 12
J gene: TRBJ2-1
V gene: TRBV7-9
D gene: -
CDR3 DNA: TGTGCCAGCAGCTTAGAAGTCAATGAGCAGTTCTTC
CDR3 protein: CASSLEVNEQFF

clone size: once
CDR3 length: 14
J gene: TRBJ1-4
V gene: TRBV28
D gene: -
CDR3 DNA: TGTGCCAGCAGTCTAATAGTAACTAATGAAAAACTGTTTTTT
CDR3 protein: CASSLIVTNEKLFF

clone size: -
CDR3 length: 14
J gene: TRBJ1-6
V gene: TRBV6-1
D gene: -
CDR3 DNA: TGTGCCAGCAGGACGAGAGGGAATAATTCACCCCTCCACTTT
CDR3 protein: CASRTRGNNSPLHF

clone size: -
CDR3 length: 13
J gene: TRBJ2-3
V gene: TRBV14
D gene: -
CDR3 DNA: TGTGCCAGCAGCCAACAGGTGATAGATACGCAGTATTTT
CDR3 protein: CASSQQVIDTQYF

clone size: -
CDR3 length: 12
J gene: TRBJ1-2
V gene: TRBV23-1
D gene: -
CDR3 DNA: TGCGCCAGCAGTCTCCCTGTGAGGGGCTACACCTTC
CDR3 protein: CASSLPVRGYTF

clone size: few
CDR3 length: 14
J gene: TRBJ2-1
V gene: TRBV9
D gene: -
CDR3 DNA: TGTGCCAGCAGCCCGTCGACGGCGGGACAGAAGCAGTTCTTC
CDR3 protein: CASSPSTAGQKQFF

clone size: -
CDR3 length: 15
J gene: TRBJ2-4
V gene: TRBV19
D gene: -
CDR3 DNA: TGTGCCAGTAGTTCCGACGACAGGCGGAGAAACATTCAGTACTTC
CDR3 protein: CASSSDDRRRNIQYF

clone size: -
CDR3 length: 15
J gene: TRBJ2-7
V gene: TRBV11-2
D gene: -
CDR3 DNA: TGTGCCAGCAGCTTAGTAATAGGGGTCGGGTACGAGCAGTACTTC
CDR3 protein: CASSLVIGVGYEQYF

clone size: -
CDR3 length: 16
J gene: TRBJ1-5
V gene: TRBV6-6
D gene: TRBD1
CDR3 DNA: TGTGCCAGCAGCGAATACAGGGGAAATGAAGGTCAGCCCCAGCATTTT
CDR3 protein: CASSEYRGNEGQPQHF

clone size: -
CDR3 length: 14
J gene: TRBJ1-6
V gene: TRBV27
D gene: -
CDR3 DNA: TGTGCCAGCAATGCCGGATTCTATAATTCACCCCTCCACTTT
CDR3 protein: CASNAGFYNSPLHF

clone size: few
CDR3 length: 13
J gene: TRBJ1-1
V gene: TRBV27
D gene: -
CDR3 DNA: TGTGCCAGCAGGGAATACATGAACACTGAAGCTTTCTTT
CDR3 protein: CASREYMNTEAFF

clone size: -
CDR3 length: 15
J gene: TRBJ2-7
V gene: TRBV7-2
D gene: TRBD2
CDR3 DNA: TGTGCCAGCAGCTTAAGACTAGCGGGGGCATACGAGCAGTACTTC
CDR3 protein: CASSLRLAGAYEQYF

clone size: -
CDR3 length: 13
J gene: TRBJ1-5
V gene: TRBV28
D gene: -
CDR3 DNA: TGTGCCAGCAGTACACTCATTGGGTTTAGTCAGCATTTT
CDR3 protein: CASSTLIGFSQHF

clone size: -
CDR3 length: 17
J gene: TRBJ1-6
V gene: TRBV7-2
D gene: -
CDR3 DNA: TGTGCCAGCAGTAAAAGGTCGGGGGACTCCTATAATTCACCCCTCCACTTT
CDR3 protein: CASSKRSGDSYNSPLHF

clone size: -
CDR3 length: 14
J gene: TRBJ2-7
V gene: TRBV5-1
D gene: -
CDR3 DNA: TGCGCCAGTTCCTACCAACAGGGTTCGGGCGAGCAGTACTTC
CDR3 protein: CASSYQQGSGEQYF

clone size: few
CDR3 length: 14
J gene: TRBJ1-5
V gene: TRBV6-1
D gene: -
CDR3 DNA: TGTGCCAGCAGAACTATGACAACAGGTCAGCCCCAGCATTTT
CDR3 protein: CASRTMTTGQPQHF

clone size: -
CDR3 length: 13
J gene: TRBJ1-2
V gene: TRBV7-3
D gene: TRBD1
CDR3 DNA: TGTGCCAGCAGCCACGGACAGGGGGACCCCTACACCTTC
CDR3 protein: CASSHGQGDPYTF

clone size: few
CDR3 length: 12
J gene: TRBJ1-5
V gene: TRBV6-5
D gene: -
CDR3 DNA: TGTGCCAGCCAGGATCGCAATCAGCCCCAGCATTTT
CDR3 protein: CASQDRNQPQHF

clone size: -
CDR3 length: 14
J gene: TRBJ2-7
V gene: TRBV19
D gene: -
CDR3 DNA: TGTGCCAGCGGGACGAGGGGGACGGCTTACGAGCAGTACTTC
CDR3 protein: CASGTRGTAYEQYF

clone size: -
CDR3 length: 17
J gene: TRBJ2-1
V gene: TRBV5-1
D gene: -
CDR3 DNA: TGCGCCAGCAGCCCCAGTCGGACGGGAAGCTCCTACAATGAGCAGTTCTTC
CDR3 protein: CASSPSRTGSSYNEQFF

clone size: -
CDR3 length: 15
J gene: TRBJ2-2
V gene: TRBV5-1
D gene: TRBD2
CDR3 DNA: TGCGCCAGCAGCTTAAGCGGGAGAACGAACGGGGAGCTGTTTTTT
CDR3 protein: CASSLSGRTNGELFF

clone size: -
CDR3 length: 12
J gene: TRBJ1-2
V gene: TRBV30
D gene: -
CDR3 DNA: TGTGCCTGGAGACCGGGCAGCTATGGCTACACCTTC
CDR3 protein: CAWRPGSYGYTF

clone size: -
CDR3 length: 12
J gene: TRBJ1-1
V gene: TRBV7-9
D gene: -
CDR3 DNA: TGTGCCAGCAGCCTACCGGTCACTGAAGCTTTCTTT
CDR3 protein: CASSLPVTEAFF

clone size: -
CDR3 length: 15
J gene: TRBJ2-1
V gene: TRBV5-4
D gene: -
CDR3 DNA: TGTGCCAGCAGCTTAGGACGGGAGTTACACAATGAGCAGTTCTTC
CDR3 protein: CASSLGRELHNEQFF

clone size: -
CDR3 length: 15
J gene: TRBJ2-7
V gene: TRBV6-5
D gene: TRBD1
CDR3 DNA: TGTGCCAGCAGTTACTCGGCAGGGGGCGGAAAGGAGCAGTACTTC
CDR3 protein: CASSYSAGGGKEQYF

clone size: -
CDR3 length: 13
J gene: TRBJ1-2
V gene: TRBV28
D gene: TRBD1
CDR3 DNA: TGTGCCAGCAGTTTGGGACAGGGGGGAGGCTACACCTTC
CDR3 protein: CASSLGQGGGYTF

clone size: -
CDR3 length: 13
J gene: TRBJ1-1
V gene: TRBV30
D gene: -
CDR3 DNA: TGTGCCTGGAGTGCCTATCAGTGGACTGAAGCTTTCTTT
CDR3 protein: CAWSAYQWTEAFF

clone size: -
CDR3 length: 13
J gene: TRBJ1-1
V gene: TRBV30
D gene: -
CDR3 DNA: TGTGCCTGGAGTGTTTGGACTAACACTGAAGCTTTCTTT
CDR3 protein: CAWSVWTNTEAFF

clone size: -
CDR3 length: 16
J gene: TRBJ1-1
V gene: TRBV4-2
D gene: -
CDR3 DNA: TGTGCCAGCAGCTTGGAACCGTGGGTATATAACACTGAAGCTTTCTTT
CDR3 protein: CASSLEPWVYNTEAFF

clone size: -
CDR3 length: 13
J gene: TRBJ2-3
V gene: TRBV7-2
D gene: -
CDR3 DNA: TGTGCCAGCAGCCCAAAAGGGGGGCATACGCAGTATTTT
CDR3 protein: CASSPKGGHTQYF

clone size: -
CDR3 length: 14
J gene: TRBJ1-6
V gene: TRBV28
D gene: -
CDR3 DNA: TGTGCCAGCGGGCTCGGGGGGAAGAATTCACCCCTCCACTTT
CDR3 protein: CASGLGGKNSPLHF

clone size: -
CDR3 length: 15
J gene: TRBJ2-7
V gene: TRBV14
D gene: -
CDR3 DNA: TGTGCCAGCAGCCAAGATCTCGTCAGAACCTACGAGCAGTACTTC
CDR3 protein: CASSQDLVRTYEQYF

clone size: -
CDR3 length: 15
J gene: TRBJ2-3
V gene: TRBV4-3
D gene: -
CDR3 DNA: TGCGCCAGCAGCCAAGATTGGGCTAGCACAGATACGCAGTATTTT
CDR3 protein: CASSQDWASTDTQYF

clone size: -
CDR3 length: 14
J gene: TRBJ2-7
V gene: TRBV11-2
D gene: -
CDR3 DNA: TGTGCCAGCAGCCGCGACCCGGGACATAGTGAGCAGTACTTC
CDR3 protein: CASSRDPGHSEQYF

clone size: -
CDR3 length: 12
J gene: TRBJ2-5
V gene: TRBV6-5
D gene: -
CDR3 DNA: TGTGCCAGCAGTGCTTTAGGGGAGACCCAGTACTTC
CDR3 protein: CASSALGETQYF

clone size: -
CDR3 length: 15
J gene: TRBJ2-2
V gene: TRBV9
D gene: -
CDR3 DNA: TGTGCCAGCAGGAAGGGTGTTTCGAACACCGGGGAGCTGTTTTTT
CDR3 protein: CASRKGVSNTGELFF

clone size: -
CDR3 length: 13
J gene: TRBJ2-2
V gene: TRBV2
D gene: -
CDR3 DNA: TGTGCCACGGCCGAAGCGAACACCGGGGAGCTGTTTTTT
CDR3 protein: CATAEANTGELFF

clone size: -
CDR3 length: 13
J gene: TRBJ1-1
V gene: TRBV7-9
D gene: -
CDR3 DNA: TGTGCCAGCAGCCTCGGGACGAACACTGAAGCTTTCTTT
CDR3 protein: CASSLGTNTEAFF

clone size: -
CDR3 length: 16
J gene: TRBJ2-6
V gene: TRBV19
D gene: -
CDR3 DNA: TGTGCCAGTAGTATCGGTAGAGGTTCTGGGGCCAACGTCCTGACTTTC
CDR3 protein: CASSIGRGSGANVLTF

clone size: -
CDR3 length: 14
J gene: TRBJ2-5
V gene: TRBV7-9
D gene: -
CDR3 DNA: TGTGCCAGCAGCCCCGCATACAGGGCGGAGACCCAGTACTTC
CDR3 protein: CASSPAYRAETQYF

clone size: few
CDR3 length: 15
J gene: TRBJ1-1
V gene: TRBV19
D gene: -
CDR3 DNA: TGTGCCAGTAGTATAGGGGGGATCATGAACACTGAAGCTTTCTTT
CDR3 protein: CASSIGGIMNTEAFF

clone size: -
CDR3 length: 15
J gene: TRBJ1-4
V gene: TRBV7-6
D gene: TRBD1
CDR3 DNA: TGTGCCAGCAGCCAACAGGGGAGAAGTGATGAAAAACTGTTTTTT
CDR3 protein: CASSQQGRSDEKLFF

clone size: -
CDR3 length: 12
J gene: TRBJ1-1
V gene: TRBV11-2
D gene: -
CDR3 DNA: TGTGCCAGCAGCCATTTGAACACTGAAGCTTTCTTT
CDR3 protein: CASSHLNTEAFF

clone size: -
CDR3 length: 21
J gene: TRBJ1-4
V gene: TRBV4-3
D gene: -
CDR3 DNA: TGCGCCAGCAGGAAGACACCCCTGAGGGGTCAAGGGGGGGCAACTAATGAAAAACTGTTTTTT
CDR3 protein: CASRKTPLRGQGGATNEKLFF

clone size: -
CDR3 length: 10
J gene: TRBJ1-4
V gene: TRBV5-1
D gene: -
CDR3 DNA: TGCGCCAGCAGCTTGAAAAAACTGTTTTTT
CDR3 protein: CASSLKKLFF

clone size: -
CDR3 length: 15
J gene: TRBJ2-7
V gene: TRBV9
D gene: TRBD1
CDR3 DNA: TGTGCCAGCAGCGTAGGACAGGGAACAATATACGAGCAGTACTTC
CDR3 protein: CASSVGQGTIYEQYF

clone size: -
CDR3 length: 12
J gene: TRBJ2-3
V gene: TRBV5-6
D gene: -
CDR3 DNA: TGTGCCAGCGCCCTGAGGAGGGATACGCAGTATTTT
CDR3 protein: CASALRRDTQYF

clone size: -
CDR3 length: 15
J gene: TRBJ1-4
V gene: TRBV7-9
D gene: -
CDR3 DNA: TGTGCCAGCAGCCCCGGGACTTTCGGGGGAGGAAAACTGTTTTTT
CDR3 protein: CASSPGTFGGGKLFF